This T cell receptor (beta chain) was profiled in a study of shared clonotypes between healthy human individuals. For this clone: Distinct nucleotide sequences in the sample also encode this CDR3.

Libraries were prepared by immunoSEQ multiplex PCR; TCRdb keeps only in-frame clonotypes and omits some of them. The sample lists millions of clones, 85% to 95% occurring once. V lost 2 bases and J lost 2, with 10 bases in between. In germline, CDR1 is MGHRA, CDR2 YSYEKL. CDR3 length equals 14 residues. As defined, naive CD8 cells were CD45RO-negative and positively selected for CCR7, with terminally differentiated effector memory CD45RA+ cells excluded. Healthy HIV-negative adults without recent acute infections or vaccinations served as donors. This receptor was taken from a man aged 18 to 29 in good health. The genes are TRBV4-1 and TRBJ2-7; D is perhaps TRBD1 (5 bases). Sequencing was performed on naive CD8+ T cells sorted from blood. CDR3 DNA: TGCGCCAGCAGCCAATTAGACAGAACCTACGAGCAGTACTTC. The encoded protein is CASSQLDRTYEQYF.